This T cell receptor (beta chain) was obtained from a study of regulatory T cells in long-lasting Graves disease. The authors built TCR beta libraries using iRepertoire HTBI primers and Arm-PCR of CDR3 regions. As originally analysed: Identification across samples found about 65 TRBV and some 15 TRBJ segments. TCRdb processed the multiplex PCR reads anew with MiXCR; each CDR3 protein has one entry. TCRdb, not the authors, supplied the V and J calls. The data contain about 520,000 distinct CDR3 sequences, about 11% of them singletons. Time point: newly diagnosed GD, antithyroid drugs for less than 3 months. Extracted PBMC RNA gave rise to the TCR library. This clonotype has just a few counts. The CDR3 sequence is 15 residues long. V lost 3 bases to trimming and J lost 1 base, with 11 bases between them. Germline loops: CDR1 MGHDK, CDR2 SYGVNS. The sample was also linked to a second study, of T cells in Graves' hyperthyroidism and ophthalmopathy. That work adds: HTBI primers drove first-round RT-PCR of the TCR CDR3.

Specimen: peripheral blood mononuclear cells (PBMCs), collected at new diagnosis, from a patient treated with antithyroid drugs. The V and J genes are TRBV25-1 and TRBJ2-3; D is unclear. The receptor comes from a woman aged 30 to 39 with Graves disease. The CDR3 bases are TGTGCCAGCAGTGATTATGTACGGGGCACAGATACGCAGTATTTT. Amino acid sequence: CASSDYVRGTDTQYF.